This paragraph covers one TCR beta chain sequence. Its antigen is unknown. There are no base qualities to consult, and no much larger clone falls within one base. These data are taken from a study of Ad26.COV2.S vaccination and SARS-CoV-2 variants (dated by TCRdb to about 2021). Background for the entire study: Vaccine-arm donors were drawn from COV1001, a multicentre, randomized, double-blind, placebo-controlled phase I-IIa trial of Ad26.COV2.S in healthy adults. Ad26.COV2.S was given intramuscularly at 5x10^10 or 1x10^11 viral particles, as a single shot or as two shots 56 days apart. The specificity and breadth of SARS-CoV-2-reactive T cell receptors after Ad26.COV2.S vaccination were assessed by TCRbeta repertoire sequencing. A total of approximately 30 samples were included in the TCR-sequenced set, comprising some 20 Ad26.COV2.S vaccine recipients, 5 placebo recipients and 8 SARS-CoV-2 convalescent individuals. Trial participants were randomized into five groups of five: low-dose or high-dose Ad26.COV2.S given once or twice, or placebo on both occasions. Investigators did not know the trial group allocation while performing experiments and assessing outcomes.

TCRbeta CDR3 regions were sequenced with the immunoSEQ Assay. After extraction, genomic DNA underwent amplification by bias-controlled multiplex PCR, followed by high-throughput sequencing. As for how the authors treated the data: To quantify the absolute abundance of every unique TCRbeta CDR3 region, sequences were collapsed and filtered. T cell fraction was estimated by normalizing TCRbeta template counts to usable DNA, which was measured by amplifying reference genes present in all nucleated cells. Repertoire TCRs were annotated as SARS-CoV-2-specific when V gene, CDR3 amino acid sequence and J gene were exactly matched to a known reactive TCR set. The reference SARS-CoV-2 TCR set was obtained from MIRA and was filtered for enrichment in COVID-19-positive ImmuneCODE repertoires, whereby public or cross-reactive TCRs were removed. Using the MIRA antigens, annotated TCRs were further analysed by specific ORF or by position within an ORF. Breadth was defined as annotated unique rearrangements over total unique productive rearrangements; depth was the summed frequency of those rearrangements. Group comparisons of TCR breadth used two-sided Wilcoxon rank-sum tests. Held by TCRdb, this immuneACCESS table contains in-frame sequences only and omits some clones. Under half of the omission traces to an unresolved V gene where checked; the cause of the rest is unknown. Clone size and the V and J calls come from that table; the DNA yielded D and trimming. Counted in this sample were 350,000 to 500,000 clones; more than 75% of them appeared once. The ten largest account for 3.6% of the sample.

The investigation overall reported the following: Non-spike TCR breadth was comparable between vaccine and placebo recipients, consistent with the vaccine containing only spike. Higher spike-specific TCR breadth was observed in Ad26.COV2.S recipients than in placebo recipients (P = 0.0014). The study lacked the statistical power to compare responses across vaccine doses or regimens. After vaccination, spike-specific CD8+ and CD4+ T cell responses were reported to show substantial breadth. It was noted by the authors that total T cell responses may have been underestimated by the TCR breadth and depth analyses.

The sample's treatment or condition label, in plain terms: around 19 received Ad26.COV2.S at low or high dose, single or two shots; 5 received placebo; per-sample allocation not given. Repertoires of vaccine and placebo recipients were sequenced from samples collected on day 63 after the first injection. Between 29 July and 7 August 2020, Cohort 1b enrolled around 24 adults aged 18-55 years at one site in Boston, USA. Ad26.COV2.S was a replication-incompetent adenovirus type 26 vector expressing a prefusion-stabilized SARS-CoV-2 spike protein from the original Wuhan strain. CDR3 length: 12 amino acids, cysteine to phenylalanine. Here the CDR3 DNA is all that survives: 36 bases in frame from base 1. The germline ends are 8 bases apart after V is trimmed by 2 bases and J by 8 bases. From a lookup of the germline V gene, CDR1 and CDR2 are SGHDT and YYEEEE.

This sample comprised peripheral blood, obtained in a trial of Ad26.COV2.S vaccine versus placebo. The sequence derives from a person aged 18 to 65 who received the Ad26.COV2.S COVID-19 vaccine or a placebo. The V gene is TRBV5-6 and the J gene is TRBJ1-3; a confident D gene designation cannot be given. The CDR3 region: CASSFIQDTIYF. The nucleotide sequence reads as follows: TGTGCCAGCAGCTTCATTCAGGACACCATATATTTT.